The next 4 T cell receptor beta chains were all read from a single sample in a study of OX40 agonist ivuxolimab in advanced cancers. TCRdb's copy holds only in-frame clones and misses some; the assay was immunoSEQ multiplex PCR. The table records about 20,000 clones, approximately 82% of them present only once. The sample was CD4+ or CD8+ T cells sorted from blood, taken in a trial of the OX40 agonist ivuxolimab. These receptors all come from an adult with an advanced solid tumor such as melanoma, head and neck, liver or kidney cancer.

This clone was observed once. This chain's CDR3 is CASSLGLRDGLPNYGYTF. For the CDR3, the DNA is TGTGCCAGCAGCTTGGGGCTCCGGGACGGCCTCCCAAACTATGGCTACACCTTC. The V call is TRBV7-9, the J call TRBJ1-2; a possible D gene is TRBD1 (5 bases). V lost 3 bases to trimming and J lost 2 bases, with 22 bases between them. The CDR3 totals 18 residues. CDR1 is SEHNR and CDR2 is FQNEAQ in the germline V gene (reference sequence).

This clone showed up just once. DNA of the CDR3: TGCGCCAGCAGCAAGACAGGAGTTATTGAAAAACTGTTTTTT. It encodes CASSKTGVIEKLFF. The chain uses TRBV4-1 and TRBJ1-4; maybe TRBD1 (6 bases). The CDR3 is 14 residues long. Germline V gene lookup returns CDR1 MGHRA and CDR2 YSYEKL. Trimming shortened V by 5 bases and J by 7 bases, and 14 bases separated the two germline ends.

This clone was counted a few times. The chain joins TRBV5-6 to TRBJ2-3; D unclear. The CDR3 has 14 amino acids. The V gene's germline CDR1 is SGHDT and CDR2 YYEEEE. V lost 4 bases, J lost 0 bases, and 9 bases lay in between. CDR3 loop: CASSPDGSTDTQYF. CDR3 coding DNA: TGTGCCAGCAGCCCGGACGGTAGCACAGATACGCAGTATTTT.

The V gene is TRBV7-3, the J gene TRBJ2-5, with D perhaps matching TRBD1 or TRBD2 (5 bases each). The DNA end favors TRBJ2-7, so the J call may be wrong. Looked up from germline, CDR1 is SGHTA and CDR2 is FQGTGA. This CDR3 spans 14 amino acids. The CDR3 reads CASSLTKGSSEQYF. CDR3 nucleotide sequence: TGTGCCAGCAGCCTGACAAAGGGGAGCTCCGAGCAGTACTTC.